This TCR beta chain was captured in a study of metastatic and nonmetastatic thyroid tumors. Whole-study context: Repertoires from blood and tumor or nodule tissue of malignant and benign thyroid patients were compared.

Germline V lookup: CDR1 SGHNT, CDR2 YENEEA. The J segment lost 6 bases and the V segment lost 5 bases, leaving 6 bases of the junction unmatched. The CDR3 runs to 13 residues. TCRdb re-called clones from the PCR reads using MiXCR. The data show 3,800 or so clones, under 45% seen once. No treatment had been given to any patient before thyroid surgery. This clone was seen only a few times. The clonotype comes from a female donor with papillary thyroid cancer or a benign thyroid nodule (not recorded which). Some clones in this sample may be carry-over from other donors' samples. The chain uses TRBV11-3 and TRBJ2-7; 8 bases are a match to TRBD1. Sequenced input: adjacent normal tissue. The DNA for the CDR3 is TGTGCCAGCAGCCCGGGGACAGGAGGCGAGCAGTACTTC. It specifies CASSPGTGGEQYF.